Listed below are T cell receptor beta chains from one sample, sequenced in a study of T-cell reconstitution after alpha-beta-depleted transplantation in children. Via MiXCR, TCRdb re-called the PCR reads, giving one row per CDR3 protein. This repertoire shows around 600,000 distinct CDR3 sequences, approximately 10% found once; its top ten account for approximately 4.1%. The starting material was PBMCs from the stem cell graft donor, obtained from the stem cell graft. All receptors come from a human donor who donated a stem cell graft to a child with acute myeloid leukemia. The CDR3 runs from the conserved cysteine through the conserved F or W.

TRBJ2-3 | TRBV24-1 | CATSDLPVWTSGSADTQYF
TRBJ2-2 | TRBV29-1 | CSARRRGAPNTGELFF
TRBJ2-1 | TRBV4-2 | CASSQDRASYVF
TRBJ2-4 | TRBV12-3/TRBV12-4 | CASSFRPRGNIQYF
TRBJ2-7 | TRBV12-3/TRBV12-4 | CASSPRVYEQYF
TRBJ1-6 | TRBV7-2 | CASSSRDSTNSPLHF
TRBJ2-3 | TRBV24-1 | CATSGRGLRGDTQYF
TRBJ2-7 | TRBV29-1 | CSTRTGNYEQYF
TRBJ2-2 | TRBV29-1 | CSVRGQGDGELFF
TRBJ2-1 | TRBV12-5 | CASGSGQSAQFF
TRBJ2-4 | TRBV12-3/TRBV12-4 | CASSLDGTLAKNIQYF
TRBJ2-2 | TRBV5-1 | CASSGGLLSNTGELFF
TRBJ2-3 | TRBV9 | CASSVKQDTQYF
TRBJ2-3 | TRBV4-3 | CASSQALAGGPSDTQYF
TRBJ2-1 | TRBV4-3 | CASSQDLGASGGGYNEQFF
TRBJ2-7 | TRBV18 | CASSPGFGSYEQYF
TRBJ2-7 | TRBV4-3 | CASSHRLAYEQYF
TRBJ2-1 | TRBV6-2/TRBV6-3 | CASSYSKGSVNEQFF
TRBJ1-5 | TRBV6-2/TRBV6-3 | CASSTTGTSNQPQHF
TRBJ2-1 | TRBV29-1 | CSVPTHLTSSSYNEQFF
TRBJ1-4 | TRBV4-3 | CASSQDRTGGFEKLFF
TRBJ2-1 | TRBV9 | CASSVEVGGGGPRNEQFF
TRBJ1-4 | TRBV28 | CASRWAVNEKLFF
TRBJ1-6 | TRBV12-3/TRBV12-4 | CASGQGIGADSPLHF
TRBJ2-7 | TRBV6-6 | CATLRGGNEQYF
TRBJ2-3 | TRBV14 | CASSQELYRGRPDTQYF
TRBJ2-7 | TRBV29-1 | CSVGPGRSYEQYF
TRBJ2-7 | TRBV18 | CASSPSRGGGSYEQYF
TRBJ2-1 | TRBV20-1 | CSANRDYNEQFF
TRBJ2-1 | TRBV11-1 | CASSLGGLAGALSSYNEQFF
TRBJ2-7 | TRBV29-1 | CSVGPGNYEQYF
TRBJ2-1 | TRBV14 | CASSQFARTAGVEQFF
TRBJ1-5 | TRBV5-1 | CASSLTGAPNQPQHF
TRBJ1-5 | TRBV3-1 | CASSPGGRANQPQHF
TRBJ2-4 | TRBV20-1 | CSAGTSGRDIQYF
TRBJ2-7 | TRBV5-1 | CASSRDYLNYEQYF
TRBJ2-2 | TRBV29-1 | CSVERRTNTGELFF
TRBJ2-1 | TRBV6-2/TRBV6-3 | CASSYSLALAYNEQFF
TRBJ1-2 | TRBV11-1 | CASSPHGQRTHSF
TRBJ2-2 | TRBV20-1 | CSARRGSRNTGELFF
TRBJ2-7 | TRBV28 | CASSPGGGYEQYF
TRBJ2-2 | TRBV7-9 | CASSWTGNTGELFF
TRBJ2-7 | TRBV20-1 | CSARVIDSYEQYF
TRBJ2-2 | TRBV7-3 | CASTPGGMWTGELFF
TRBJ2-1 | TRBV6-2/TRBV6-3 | CASSARTSAYNEQFF
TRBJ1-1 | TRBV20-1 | CSASRAAGGTEAFF